One sample yielded the 11 T cell receptor beta chains listed below, sequenced in a study of T cells expressing NK-cell markers. Following a re-call of the 5' RACE reads, TCRdb has one entry per CDR3 protein and lacks DNA. Its table lists about 160,000 distinct CDR3 sequences. Sequences were obtained from blood T cells: a sorted CD56 or NKG2C T cell subset, CD4+ or CD8+ T cells, or bulk PBMC T cells (not recorded which). The source is a man aged 18-69 years in good health.

The rearrangement joins TRBV5-6 to TRBJ2-7; absent DNA, TCRdb's TRBD1 call cannot be checked. Germline CDR1 is SGHDT and CDR2 is YYEEEE. This CDR3 contains 13 residues. The CDR3 sequence: CASTGDRSYEQYF. The full variable domain, its missing parts supplied by reference TRBV5-6 and TRBJ2-7, is DAGVTQSPTHLIKTRGQQVTLRCSPKSGHDTVSWYQQALGQGPQFIFQYYEEEERQRGNFPDRFSGHQFPNYSSELNVNALLLGDSALYLCASTGDRSYEQYFGPGTRLTVT.

The chain uses TRBV11-3 and TRBJ2-7; TCRdb returns TRBD1, unconfirmable since there is no DNA. Germline lookup yields CDR1 SGHNT and CDR2 YENEEA. The CDR3 covers 13 residues. CDR3 loop: CASSSRTGYEQYF.

The V call is TRBV7-9, the J call TRBJ2-7; the TRBD1 assignment by TCRdb is unverifiable without DNA. The V gene's germline CDR1 is SEHNR and CDR2 FQNEAQ (reference sequence). The CDR3 extends over 16 amino acids. The CDR3 loop is CASSIRTGGSRYEQYF.

This chain links TRBV29-1 with TRBJ1-2; TCRdb's D call, TRBD1, is unchecked because there is no DNA. The CDR3 consists of 15 residues. Germline assignment: CDR1 SQVTM and CDR2 ANQGSEA. This CDR3 reads CSVRVPTSTNYGYTF. Variable domain in full (rest from reference TRBV29-1 and TRBJ1-2): SAVISQKPSRDICQRGTSLTIQCQVDSQVTMMFWYRQQPGQSLTLIATANQGSEATYESGFVIDKFPISRPNLTFSTLTVSNMSPEDSSIYLCSVRVPTSTNYGYTFGSGTRLTVV.

CDR3: CSASTSGFPDTQYF. The gene calls are TRBV20-1 and TRBJ2-3; TCRdb's D call, TRBD2, is unchecked because there is no DNA. The V gene's germline CDR1 is DFQATT and CDR2 SNEGSKA (reference sequence). The CDR3 consists of 14 residues.

The genes are TRBV11-2 and TRBJ2-1. The CDR3 is 14 residues long. Looked up from germline, CDR1 is SGHAT and CDR2 is FQNNGV. The CDR3 spells CASSLDREYNEQFF.

V is TRBV6-1 and J is TRBJ2-1; TCRdb returns TRBD2, unconfirmable since there is no DNA. The CDR3 has 15 amino acids. Germline V lookup: CDR1 MNHNS, CDR2 SASEGT. The CDR3 is CASTLSGETYNEQFF.

The CDR3 loop is CATSDSSWGPTGELFF. The chain uses TRBV24-1 and TRBJ2-2; TCRdb gives TRBD1 as the D gene, but with no DNA this cannot be confirmed. CDR1 and CDR2 (germline): KGHDR, SFDVKD. CDR3 size: 16 residues.

CDR3 region: CASSGTGTGNTEAFF. V and J are TRBV7-9 and TRBJ1-1; there is no DNA to check the TCRdb D call of TRBD1. There are 15 residues in the CDR3. Germline CDR1 is SEHNR and CDR2 is FQNEAQ (reference sequence).

The V and J genes are TRBV19 and TRBJ2-3. In germline, CDR1 is LNHDA, CDR2 SQIVND (reference sequence). The CDR3 totals 17 residues. CDR3 protein: CASSIDLSGFSTDTQYF. The whole variable domain, filled in from reference TRBV19 and TRBJ2-3, reads DGGITQSPKYLFRKEGQNVTLSCEQNLNHDAMYWYRQDPGQGLRLIYYSQIVNDFQKGDIAEGYSVSREKKESFPLTVTSAQKNPTAFYLCASSIDLSGFSTDTQYFGPGTRLTVL.

The CDR3 sequence: CASREYSGELFF. The V and J genes are TRBV25-1 and TRBJ2-2. The CDR3 runs 12 residues. From germline, CDR1 is MGHDK and CDR2 SYGVNS.